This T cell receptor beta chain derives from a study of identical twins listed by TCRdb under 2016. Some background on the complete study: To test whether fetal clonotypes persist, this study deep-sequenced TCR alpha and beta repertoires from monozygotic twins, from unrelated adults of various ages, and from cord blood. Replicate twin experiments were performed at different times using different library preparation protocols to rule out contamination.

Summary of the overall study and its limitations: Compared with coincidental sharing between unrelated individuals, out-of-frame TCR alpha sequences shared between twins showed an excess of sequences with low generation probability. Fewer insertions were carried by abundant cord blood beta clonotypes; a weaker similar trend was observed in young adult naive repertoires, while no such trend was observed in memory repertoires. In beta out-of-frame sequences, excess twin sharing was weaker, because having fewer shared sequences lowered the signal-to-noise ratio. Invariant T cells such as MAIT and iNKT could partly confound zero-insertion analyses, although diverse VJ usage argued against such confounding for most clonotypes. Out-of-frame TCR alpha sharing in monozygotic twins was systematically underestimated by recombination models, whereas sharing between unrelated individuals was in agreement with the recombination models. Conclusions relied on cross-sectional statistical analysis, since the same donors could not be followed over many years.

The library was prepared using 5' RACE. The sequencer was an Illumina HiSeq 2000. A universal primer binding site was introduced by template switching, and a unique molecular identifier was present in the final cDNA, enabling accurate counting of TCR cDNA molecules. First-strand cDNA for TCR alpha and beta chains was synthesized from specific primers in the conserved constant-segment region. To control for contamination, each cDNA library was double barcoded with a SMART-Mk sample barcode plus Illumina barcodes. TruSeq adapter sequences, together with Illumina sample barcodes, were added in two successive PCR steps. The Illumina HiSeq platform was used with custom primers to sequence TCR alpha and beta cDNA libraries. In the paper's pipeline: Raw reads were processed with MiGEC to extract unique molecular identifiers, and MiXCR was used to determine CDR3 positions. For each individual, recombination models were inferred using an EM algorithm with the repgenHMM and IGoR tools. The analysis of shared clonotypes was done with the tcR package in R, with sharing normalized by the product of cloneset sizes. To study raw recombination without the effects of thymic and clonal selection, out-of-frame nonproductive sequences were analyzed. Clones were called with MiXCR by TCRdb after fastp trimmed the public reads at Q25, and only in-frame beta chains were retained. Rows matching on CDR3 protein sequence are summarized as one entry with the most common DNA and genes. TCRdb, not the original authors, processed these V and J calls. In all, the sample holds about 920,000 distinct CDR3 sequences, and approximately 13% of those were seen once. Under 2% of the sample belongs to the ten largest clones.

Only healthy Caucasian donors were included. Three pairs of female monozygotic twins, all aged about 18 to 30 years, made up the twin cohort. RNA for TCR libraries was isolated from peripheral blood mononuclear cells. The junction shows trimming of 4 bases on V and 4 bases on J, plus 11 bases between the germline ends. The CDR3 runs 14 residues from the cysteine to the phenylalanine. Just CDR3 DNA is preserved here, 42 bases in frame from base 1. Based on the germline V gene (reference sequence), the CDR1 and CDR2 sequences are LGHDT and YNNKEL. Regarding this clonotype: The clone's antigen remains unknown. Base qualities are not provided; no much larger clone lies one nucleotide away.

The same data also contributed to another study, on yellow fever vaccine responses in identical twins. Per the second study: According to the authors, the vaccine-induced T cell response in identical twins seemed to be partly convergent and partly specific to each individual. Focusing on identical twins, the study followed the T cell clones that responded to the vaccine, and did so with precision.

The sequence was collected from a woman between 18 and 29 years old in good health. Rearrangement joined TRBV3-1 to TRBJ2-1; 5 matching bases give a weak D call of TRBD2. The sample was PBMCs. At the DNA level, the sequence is TGTGCCAGCAGCCCGGGCGGGCAGTACAATGAGCAGTTCTTC. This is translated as CASSPGGQYNEQFF.